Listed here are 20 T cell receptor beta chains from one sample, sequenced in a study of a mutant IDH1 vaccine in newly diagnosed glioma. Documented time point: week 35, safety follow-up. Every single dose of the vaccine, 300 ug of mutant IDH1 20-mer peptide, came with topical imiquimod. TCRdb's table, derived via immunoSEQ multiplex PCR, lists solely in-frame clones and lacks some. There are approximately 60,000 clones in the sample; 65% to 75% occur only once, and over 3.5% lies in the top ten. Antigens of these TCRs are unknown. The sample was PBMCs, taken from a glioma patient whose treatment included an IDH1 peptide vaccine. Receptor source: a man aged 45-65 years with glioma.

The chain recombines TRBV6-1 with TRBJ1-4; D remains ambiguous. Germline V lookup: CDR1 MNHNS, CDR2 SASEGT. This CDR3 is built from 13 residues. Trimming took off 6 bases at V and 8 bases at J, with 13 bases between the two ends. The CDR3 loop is CASRPALEEKLFF. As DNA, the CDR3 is TGTGCCAGCAGGCCGGCACTGGAGGAAAAACTGTTTTTT.

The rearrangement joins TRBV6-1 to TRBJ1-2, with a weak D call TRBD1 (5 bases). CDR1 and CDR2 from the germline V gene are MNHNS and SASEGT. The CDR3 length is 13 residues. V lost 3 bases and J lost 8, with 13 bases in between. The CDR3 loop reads CASSDFRGRGYTF. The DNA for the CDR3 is TGTGCCAGCAGTGATTTTAGGGGTCGGGGCTACACCTTC.

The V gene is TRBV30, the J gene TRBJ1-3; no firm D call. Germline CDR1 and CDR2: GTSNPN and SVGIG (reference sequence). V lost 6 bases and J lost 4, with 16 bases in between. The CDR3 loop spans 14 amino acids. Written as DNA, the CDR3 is TGTGCCTGTGTGGTTTATCGGACCGGAAACACCATATATTTT. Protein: CACVVYRTGNTIYF.

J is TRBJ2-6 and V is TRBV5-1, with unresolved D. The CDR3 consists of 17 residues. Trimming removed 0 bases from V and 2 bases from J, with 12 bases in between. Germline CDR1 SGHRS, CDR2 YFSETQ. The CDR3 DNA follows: TGCGCCAGCAGCTTGGAGACTGGTAGCCCTGGGGCCAACGTCCTGACTTTC. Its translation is CASSLETGSPGANVLTF.

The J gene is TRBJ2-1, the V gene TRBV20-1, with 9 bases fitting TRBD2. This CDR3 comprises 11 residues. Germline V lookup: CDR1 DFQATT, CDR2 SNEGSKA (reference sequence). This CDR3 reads CGGLALGEQFF. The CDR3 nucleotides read TGCGGGGGACTAGCCCTCGGTGAGCAGTTCTTC.

Written as DNA, the CDR3 is TGTGCCAGAATAGGCGGGGGCGGTCCCTACAATGAGCAGTTCTTC. Amino acids: CARIGGGGPYNEQFF. The chain links TRBV7-5 to TRBJ2-1; the D call of TRBD2 is as the table states it, not checked on the DNA. TRBV7-5 has pseudogene status. The CDR3 has 15 residues.

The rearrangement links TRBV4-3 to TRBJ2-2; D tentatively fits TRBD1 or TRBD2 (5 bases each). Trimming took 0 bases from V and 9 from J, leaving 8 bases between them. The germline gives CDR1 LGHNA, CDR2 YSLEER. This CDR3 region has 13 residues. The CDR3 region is CASSQERGWELFF. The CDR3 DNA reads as TGCGCCAGCAGCCAAGAGAGGGGATGGGAGCTGTTTTTT.

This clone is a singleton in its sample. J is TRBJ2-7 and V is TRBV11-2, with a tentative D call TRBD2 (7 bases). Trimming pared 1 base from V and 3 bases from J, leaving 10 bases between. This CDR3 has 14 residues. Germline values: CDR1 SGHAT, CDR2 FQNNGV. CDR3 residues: CASSLGGGLYEQYF. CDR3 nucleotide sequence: TGTGCCAGCAGCTTAGGGGGGGGCCTCTACGAGCAGTACTTC. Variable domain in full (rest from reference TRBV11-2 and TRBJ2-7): EAGVAQSPRYKIIEKRQSVAFWCNPISGHATLYWYQQILGQGPKLLIQFQNNGVVDDSQLPKDRFSAERLKGVDSTLKIQPAKLEDSAVYLCASSLGGGLYEQYFGPGTRLTVT.

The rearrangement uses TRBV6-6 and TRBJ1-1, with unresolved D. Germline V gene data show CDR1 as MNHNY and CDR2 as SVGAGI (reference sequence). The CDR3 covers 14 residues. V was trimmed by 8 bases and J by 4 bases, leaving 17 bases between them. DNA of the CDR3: TGTGCCAGCCGCACGGCCGTTTGGGTCACTGAAGCTTTCTTT. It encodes CASRTAVWVTEAFF.

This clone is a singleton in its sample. The DNA of the CDR3 is TGTGCCAGCAGCCAAGTGGGGGGCTTCTCCTATGGCTACACCTTC. It translates to CASSQVGGFSYGYTF. The chain employs TRBV14 and TRBJ1-2; TRBD1 is a possible D gene (6 bases). CDR3 length: 15 residues. Trimming shortened V by 1 base and J by 4 bases, and 13 bases separated the two germline ends. Per the germline V gene, CDR1 is SGHDN and CDR2 is FVKESK.

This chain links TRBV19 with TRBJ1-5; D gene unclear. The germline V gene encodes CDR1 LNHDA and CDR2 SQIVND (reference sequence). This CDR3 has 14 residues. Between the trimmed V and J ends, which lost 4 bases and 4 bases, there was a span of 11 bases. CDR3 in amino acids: CASSRGGENQPQHF. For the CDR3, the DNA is TGTGCCAGTAGTAGGGGAGGAGAGAATCAGCCCCAGCATTTT.

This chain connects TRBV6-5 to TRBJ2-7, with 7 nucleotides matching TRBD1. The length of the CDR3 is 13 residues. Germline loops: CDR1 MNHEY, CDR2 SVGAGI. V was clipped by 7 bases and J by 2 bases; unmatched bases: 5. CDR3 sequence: CASTRDRTYEQYF. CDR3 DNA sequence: TGTGCCAGCACCAGGGACAGAACCTACGAGCAGTACTTC.

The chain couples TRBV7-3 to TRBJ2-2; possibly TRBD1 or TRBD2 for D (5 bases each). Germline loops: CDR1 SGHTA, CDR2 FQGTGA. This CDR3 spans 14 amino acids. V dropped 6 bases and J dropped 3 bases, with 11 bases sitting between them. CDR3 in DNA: TGTGCCAGCAGTGGGGGAGAGTACACCGGGGAGCTGTTTTTT. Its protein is CASSGGEYTGELFF.

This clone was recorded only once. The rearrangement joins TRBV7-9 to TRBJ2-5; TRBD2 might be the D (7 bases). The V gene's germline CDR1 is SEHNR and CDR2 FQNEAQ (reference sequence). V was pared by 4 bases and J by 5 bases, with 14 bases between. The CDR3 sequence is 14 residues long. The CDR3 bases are TGTGCCAGCAGCTCAGCCAGGGGAGGGGAGACCCAGTACTTC. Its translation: CASSSARGGETQYF.

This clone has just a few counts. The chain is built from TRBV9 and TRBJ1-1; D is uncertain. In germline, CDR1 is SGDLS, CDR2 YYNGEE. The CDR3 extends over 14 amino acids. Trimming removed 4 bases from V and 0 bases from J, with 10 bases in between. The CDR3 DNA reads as TGTGCCAGCAGCATCGATCCGATGAACACTGAAGCTTTCTTT. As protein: CASSIDPMNTEAFF.

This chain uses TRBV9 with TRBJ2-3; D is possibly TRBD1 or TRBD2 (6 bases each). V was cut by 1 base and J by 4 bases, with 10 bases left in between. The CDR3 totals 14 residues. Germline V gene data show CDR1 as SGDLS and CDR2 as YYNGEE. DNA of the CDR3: TGTGCCAGCAGCGTACGGGGGCCCCCAGATACGCAGTATTTT. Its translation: CASSVRGPPDTQYF.

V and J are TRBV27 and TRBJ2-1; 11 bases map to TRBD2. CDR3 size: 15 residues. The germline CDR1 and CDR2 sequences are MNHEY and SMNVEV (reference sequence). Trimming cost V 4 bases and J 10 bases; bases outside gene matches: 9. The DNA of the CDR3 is TGTGCCAGCAGTTCCGGTAGCGGGGGGGCGAAGGAGCAGTTCTTC. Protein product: CASSSGSGGAKEQFF.

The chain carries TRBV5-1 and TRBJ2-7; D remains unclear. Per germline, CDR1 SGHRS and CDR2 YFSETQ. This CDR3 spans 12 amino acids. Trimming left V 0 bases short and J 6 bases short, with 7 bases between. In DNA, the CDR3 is TGCGCCAGCAGCTTGGAAGTGTCCGAGCAGTACTTC. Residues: CASSLEVSEQYF.

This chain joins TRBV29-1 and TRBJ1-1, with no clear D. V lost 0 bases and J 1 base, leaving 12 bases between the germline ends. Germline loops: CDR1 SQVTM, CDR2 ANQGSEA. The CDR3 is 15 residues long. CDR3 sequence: CSVEDSGFKNTEAFF. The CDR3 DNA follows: TGCAGCGTTGAAGATTCGGGGTTTAAGAACACTGAAGCTTTCTTT. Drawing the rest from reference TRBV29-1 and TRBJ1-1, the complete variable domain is SAVISQKPSRDICQRGTSLTIQCQVDSQVTMMFWYRQQPGQSLTLIATANQGSEATYESGFVIDKFPISRPNLTFSTLTVSNMSPEDSSIYLCSVEDSGFKNTEAFFGQGTRLTVV.

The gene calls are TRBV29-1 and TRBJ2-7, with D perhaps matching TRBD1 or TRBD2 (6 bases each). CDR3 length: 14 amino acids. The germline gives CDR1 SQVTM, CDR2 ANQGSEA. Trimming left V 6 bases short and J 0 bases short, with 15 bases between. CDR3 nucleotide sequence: TGCAGCGTCGGAGCGGAGGGGGACTCCTACGAGCAGTACTTC. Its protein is CSVGAEGDSYEQYF.